This passage covers 18 T cell receptor beta chains from one sample sequenced in a study of cytomegalovirus exposure and HLA in healthy donors. The PCR was carried out with 60 Vbeta primers and 13 Jbeta primers. The repertoire was sequenced with immunoSEQ multiplex PCR; TCRdb's copy has only in-frame clones and lacks some. Among about 70,000 clones listed, around 62% were seen once. Specimen: PBMCs. These receptors were taken from a man in his forties in good health and CMV-seropositive.

The chain carries TRBV30 and TRBJ1-6, with D possibly being TRBD1 (5 bases). CDR3 length equals 13 residues. V was trimmed by 8 bases and J by 5 bases, leaving 13 bases between them. Germline CDR1 is GTSNPN and CDR2 is SVGIG (reference sequence). This CDR3 is CAGDSGNNSPLHF. In DNA form, the CDR3 reads TGTGCCGGGGACTCAGGAAATAATTCACCCCTCCACTTT.

V gene TRBV7-2 combines with J gene TRBJ2-7; 8 bases align to TRBD2. Germline CDR1 reads SGHTA; CDR2 reads FQGNSA. V was clipped by 5 bases and J by 2 bases; unmatched bases: 11. The CDR3 is 16 residues long. The CDR3 sequence is CASSPYGAGGPYEQYF. Written as DNA, the CDR3 is TGTGCCAGCAGCCCATATGGCGCGGGGGGACCCTACGAGCAGTACTTC.

This clone was picked up one time. The CDR3 protein is CASSNGGDSYEQYF. CDR3 in DNA: TGTGCCAGCAGTAATGGAGGGGACAGCTACGAGCAGTACTTC. V and J are TRBV25-1 and TRBJ2-7; possible D gene TRBD1, 7 bases. Germline loops: CDR1 MGHDK, CDR2 SYGVNS. Trimming cost V 5 bases and J 3 bases, with 14 bases left between them. There are 14 residues in the CDR3.

The chain employs TRBV7-9 and TRBJ2-5; 8 nucleotides line up with TRBD2. The CDR3 contains 12 residues. Trimming took 6 bases from V and 4 from J; bases not matched to a gene: 1. Germline V gives CDR1 SEHNR, CDR2 FQNEAQ (reference sequence). CDR3 residues: CASRLAGETQYF. DNA for the CDR3: TGTGCCAGCAGGCTAGCGGGAGAGACCCAGTACTTC. The full variable domain, rest sourced from reference TRBV7-9 and TRBJ2-5, is DTGVSQNPRHKITKRGQNVTFRCDPISEHNRLYWYRQTLGQGPEFLTYFQNEAQLEKSRLLSDRFSAERPKGSFSTLEIQRTEQGDSAMYLCASRLAGETQYFGPGTRLLVL.

The gene calls are TRBV30 and TRBJ1-2; unclear D gene. CDR1 and CDR2 (germline): GTSNPN, SVGIG (reference sequence). This CDR3 has 14 amino acids. V was pared by 0 bases and J by 2 bases, with 10 bases between. CDR3 sequence reads: CAWSVPPNNYGYTF. As DNA, the CDR3 is TGTGCCTGGAGTGTACCCCCTAACAACTATGGCTACACCTTC.

The chain employs TRBV11-2 and TRBJ2-7; a possible D gene is TRBD1 (6 bases). The germline V gene encodes CDR1 SGHAT and CDR2 FQNNGV. This CDR3 region has 17 residues. Trimming took 4 bases from V and 2 from J, leaving 21 bases between them. The CDR3 loop is CASSYAGRARGTYEQYF. CDR3 nucleotides: TGTGCCAGCAGCTACGCCGGCCGAGCGAGGGGGACCTACGAGCAGTACTTC.

The chain has TRBV6-5 and TRBJ2-7; perhaps TRBD1 as D (6 bases). V was cut by 5 bases and J by 2 bases, with 10 bases left in between. Germline CDR1 MNHEY, CDR2 SVGAGI. The CDR3 has 13 residues. The CDR3 protein is CASSRQETYEQYF. The CDR3 DNA reads TGTGCCAGCAGTCGACAGGAAACCTACGAGCAGTACTTC.

The sample holds a few counts of this clone. The J gene is TRBJ1-1, the V gene TRBV7-9, with 7 bases aligning to TRBD1. From germline, CDR1 is SEHNR and CDR2 FQNEAQ (reference sequence). CDR3 length: 12 residues. The ends lost 9 bases at V and 4 bases at J; junction bases unmatched: 5. The CDR3 loop reads CASGQEVTEAFF. CDR3 nucleotide sequence: TGTGCCAGTGGACAGGAGGTCACTGAAGCTTTCTTT.

The chain carries TRBV4-2 and TRBJ1-3; tentative D call: TRBD1 (6 bases). The germline gives CDR1 LGHNA, CDR2 YNFKEQ. This CDR3 spans 15 amino acids. Trimming stripped 1 base from V and 8 bases from J, with 15 bases between. CDR3 sequence: CASSQGRGFLDTIYF. CDR3 DNA: TGTGCCAGCAGCCAAGGAAGGGGGTTTTTGGACACCATATATTTT.

The table lists this clone with a few counts. For the CDR3, the DNA is TGTGCCCTAGAGCGGCTCCAGGTCACCGGGGAGCTGTTTTTT. It is translated as CALERLQVTGELFF. The chain recombines TRBV30 with TRBJ2-2, with TRBD2 as a possible D gene (5 bases). Trimming stripped 8 bases from V and 4 bases from J, with 17 bases between. Germline-derived CDR1 and CDR2 are GTSNPN and SVGIG (reference sequence). The length of the CDR3 is 14 residues.

V usage is TRBV6-6 and J usage is TRBJ2-1; no firm D call. V dropped 2 bases and J dropped 4 bases, with 6 bases sitting between them. CDR3 length equals 13 residues. Germline V gene lookup returns CDR1 MNHNY and CDR2 SVGAGI (reference sequence). For the CDR3, the DNA is TGTGCCAGCAGTTACGGCACGTACAATGAGCAGTTCTTC. This codes for CASSYGTYNEQFF.

This chain joins TRBV2 and TRBJ2-3; perhaps TRBD2 as D (5 bases). Germline loops: CDR1 SNHLY, CDR2 FYNNEI. This CDR3 is built from 13 residues. V was cut by 7 bases and J by 5 bases, with 13 bases left in between. The CDR3, as DNA: TGTGCCAGCACAGTGAATGCGGGAGATACGCAGTATTTT. This codes for CASTVNAGDTQYF.

This clone occurred once. V gene TRBV7-9 combines with J gene TRBJ2-7; 11 positions match TRBD2. The trim removed 3 bases at V and 5 bases at J, leaving 9 bases unmatched. The CDR3 covers 16 residues. CDR1 is SEHNR and CDR2 is FQNEAQ in the germline V gene (reference sequence). CDR3 loop: CASSLATSGSLDEQYF. Here the CDR3 DNA reads TGTGCCAGCAGCTTGGCCACTAGCGGGAGTTTGGACGAGCAGTACTTC.

CDR3 protein: CASSQVLAEPSYNEQFF. CDR3 coding DNA: TGCGCCAGCAGCCAAGTTCTAGCGGAACCCTCCTACAATGAGCAGTTCTTC. This chain uses TRBV4-3 with TRBJ2-1, with 7 bases identical to TRBD2. Germline V gene data show CDR1 as LGHNA and CDR2 as YSLEER. Trimming at V came to 1 base and at J to 0 bases, leaving 6 bases not matched to a gene. The length of the CDR3 is 17 residues.

The V and J genes are TRBV30 and TRBJ2-1, with D uncertain. CDR1 is GTSNPN and CDR2 is SVGIG in the germline V gene (reference sequence). CDR3 size: 12 residues. The ends were cut back, 4 bases at V and 3 bases at J, with 7 bases in the middle. The CDR3 DNA reads TGTGCCTGGAACCTCGGCTACAATGAGCAGTTCTTC. Its translation: CAWNLGYNEQFF.

This clone occurred a few times. The chain recombines TRBV6-5 with TRBJ1-5, with 7 nucleotides matching TRBD1. The CDR3 totals 14 residues. In germline, CDR1 is MNHEY, CDR2 SVGAGI. Trimming removed 5 bases from V and 6 bases from J; junction bases left unmatched: 7. In DNA form, the CDR3 reads TGTGCCAGCAGTACTAGGGGGCAAAGTCAGCCCCAGCATTTT. Translated: CASSTRGQSQPQHF.

The V gene is TRBV9, the J gene TRBJ2-5; TRBD1 matches at 11 bases. The CDR3 consists of 15 residues. Germline lookup yields CDR1 SGDLS and CDR2 YYNGEE. Unmatched junction bases numbered 12, after V lost 3 bases and J lost 11 bases. CDR3 protein: CASSGVRDRGGEQYF. Here the CDR3 DNA reads TGTGCCAGCAGCGGCGTCCGGGACAGGGGGGGTGAGCAGTACTTC.

This clone has just a few counts. The chain joins TRBV7-9 to TRBJ1-2; possible D gene TRBD1, 5 bases. The germline V gene has CDR1 SEHNR and CDR2 FQNEAQ (reference sequence). Trimming pared 2 bases from V and 7 bases from J, leaving 14 bases between. The CDR3 has 14 amino acids. CDR3 bases: TGTGCCAGCAGCTTAATATCGGCCGGGGGTGGCTACACCTTC. Protein sequence: CASSLISAGGGYTF.